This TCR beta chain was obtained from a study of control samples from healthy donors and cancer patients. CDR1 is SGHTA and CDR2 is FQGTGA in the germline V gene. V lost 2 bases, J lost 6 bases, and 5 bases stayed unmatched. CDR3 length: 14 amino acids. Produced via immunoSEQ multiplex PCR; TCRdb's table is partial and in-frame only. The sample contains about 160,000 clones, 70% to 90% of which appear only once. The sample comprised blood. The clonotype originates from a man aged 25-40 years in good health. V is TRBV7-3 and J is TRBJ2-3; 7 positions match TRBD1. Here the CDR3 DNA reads TGTGCCAGCAGCTTAGTAGGGGGCGCCGATACGCAGTATTTT. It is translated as CASSLVGGADTQYF.